This T cell receptor (beta chain) originates from a study of T cells in Graves' hyperthyroidism and ophthalmopathy. Study-wide points: Blood held most thyroid clonotypes expanded above 0.001 frequency. A 13 V-J model separated ophthalmopathy from stable hyperthyroidism.

Comment on this clonotype: The antigen is unknown.

Using RNA transcripts as the source, TCR beta CDR3 regions were amplified. Carried out on the TCR CDR3, a first-round RT-PCR used the HTBI primer set. Using its own MiXCR run on the multiplex PCR reads, TCRdb lists one record per CDR3 protein. The sample lists around 570,000 distinct CDR3 sequences; approximately 20% were seen once. CDR3 length: 16 residues. The germline gives CDR1 LGHNA, CDR2 YSLEER. V was clipped by 3 bases and J by 2 bases, with 14 bases between them. The sample consisted of blood. This clonotype originated in a man in his forties or fifties with Graves' ophthalmopathy. The rearrangement joins TRBV4-3 to TRBJ2-1; TRBD2 might be the D (5 bases). The CDR3 region is CASSQATRDTYNEQFF. CDR3 coding DNA: TGCGCCAGCAGCCAGGCTACGAGGGATACCTACAATGAGCAGTTCTTC.